These T cell receptor beta chains were read from a single sample in a study of molecular identifiers for immune sequencing clone quantification. Using its own MiXCR run on the PCR reads, TCRdb lists one record per CDR3 protein. The sample includes about 320,000 distinct CDR3 sequences, roughly a fifth seen only once; the top ten take roughly 0.8%. The sequenced sample consisted of naive CD8+ T cells from blood, with Jurkat cell RNA spiked in. The receptors were gathered from a human donor in good health. Some libraries in this study had Jurkat cell RNA spiked in. CDR3s include the opening cysteine and the closing phenylalanine or tryptophan. Fields, in order: V gene, D gene, clone size, J gene, CDR3 protein, CDR3 DNA. The D gene is left open where the match is weak. For some rows the clone size is stated as once, few or many, or as a class when expanded; others skip it.

TRBV20-1	NA	NA	TRBJ2-7	CSARDSDSYEQYF	TGCAGTGCTAGAGATTCAGATTCCTACGAGCAGTACTTC
TRBV12-3/TRBV12-4	TRBD2	few	TRBJ2-3	CASSQGTSRFTDTQYF	TGTGCCAGCAGTCAGGGGACTAGCCGTTTCACAGATACGCAGTATTTT
TRBV27	NA	few	TRBJ2-1	CASSLSARGNEQFF	TGTGCCAGCAGTTTATCGGCCAGGGGCAATGAGCAGTTCTTC
TRBV7-9	NA	few	TRBJ2-3	CASSSLTDRLTDTQYF	TGTGCCAGCAGCTCTCTGACGGATAGACTCACAGATACGCAGTATTTT
TRBV27	NA	NA	TRBJ2-7	CASSYGGVGSYEQYF	TGTGCCAGCAGTTATGGCGGGGTGGGCTCCTACGAGCAGTACTTC
TRBV7-6	NA	many	TRBJ1-1	CASSLVHLPKNTEAFF	TGTGCCAGCAGCTTAGTGCATTTGCCGAAGAACACTGAAGCTTTCTTT
TRBV19	TRBD2	few	TRBJ2-7	CASSQSLQGLALQYF	TGTGCCAGTAGTCAATCACTACAGGGACTAGCTTTACAGTACTTC
TRBV20-1	NA	many	TRBJ2-7	CSARNTDTYEQYF	TGCAGTGCTAGAAACACTGATACCTACGAGCAGTACTTC
TRBV3-1	TRBD2	few	TRBJ2-1	CASSHTTGLAGNHHEEFF	TGTGCCAGCAGCCACACCACGGGACTAGCGGGGAACCACCACGAGGAGTTCTTC
TRBV6-2/TRBV6-3	NA	many	TRBJ2-5	CASSYDAARYQETQYF	TGTGCCAGCAGTTACGATGCGGCGAGATACCAAGAGACCCAGTACTTC
TRBV28	TRBD2	many	TRBJ2-7	CAILQPGLNSYEQYF	TGTGCCATTCTCCAACCGGGACTAAACTCCTACGAGCAGTACTTC